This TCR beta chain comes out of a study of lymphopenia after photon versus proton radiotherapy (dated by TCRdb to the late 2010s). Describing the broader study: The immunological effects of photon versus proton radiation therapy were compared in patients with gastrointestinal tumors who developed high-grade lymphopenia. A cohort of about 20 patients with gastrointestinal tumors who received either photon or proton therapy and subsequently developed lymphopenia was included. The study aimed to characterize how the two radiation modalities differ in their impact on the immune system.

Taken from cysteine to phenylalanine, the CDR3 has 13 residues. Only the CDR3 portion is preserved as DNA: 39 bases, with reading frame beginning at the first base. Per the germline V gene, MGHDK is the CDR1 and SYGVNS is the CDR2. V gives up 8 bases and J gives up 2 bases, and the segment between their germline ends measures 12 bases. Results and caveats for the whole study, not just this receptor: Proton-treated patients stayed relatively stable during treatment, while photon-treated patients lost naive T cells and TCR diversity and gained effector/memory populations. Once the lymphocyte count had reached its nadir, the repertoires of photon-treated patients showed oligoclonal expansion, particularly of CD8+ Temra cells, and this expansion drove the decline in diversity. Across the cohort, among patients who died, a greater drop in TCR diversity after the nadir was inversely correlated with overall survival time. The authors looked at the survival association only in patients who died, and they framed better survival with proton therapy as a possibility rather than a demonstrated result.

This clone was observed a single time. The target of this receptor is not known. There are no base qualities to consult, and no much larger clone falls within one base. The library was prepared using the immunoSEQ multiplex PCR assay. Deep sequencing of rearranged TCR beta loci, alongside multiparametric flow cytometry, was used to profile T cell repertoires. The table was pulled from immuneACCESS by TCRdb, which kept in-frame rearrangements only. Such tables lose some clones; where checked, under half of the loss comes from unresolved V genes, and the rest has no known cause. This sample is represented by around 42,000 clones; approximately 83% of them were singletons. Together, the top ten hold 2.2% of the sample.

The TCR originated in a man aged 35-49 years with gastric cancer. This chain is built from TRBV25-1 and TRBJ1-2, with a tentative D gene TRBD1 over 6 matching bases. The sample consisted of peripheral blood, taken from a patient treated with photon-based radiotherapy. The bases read TGTGCCAGCGGGGCAGGGGCCAACTATGGCTACACCTTC. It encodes CASGAGANYGYTF.